The rows below give T cell receptor beta chains drawn from one sample of a study of cytomegalovirus exposure and HLA in healthy donors. Method: immunoSEQ multiplex PCR; TCRdb's copy keeps in-frame clones and lacks some. The profile shows roughly 150,000 clones, nearly 70% of them singletons. The specimen was PBMCs. The receptors derive from a man aged 30-40 years in good health and CMV-seropositive. Each CDR3 is given with its conserved first and last residue. The D gene is left open where the match is weak. Expanded clones are given a class, and other clones once, few, many or no size at all.

J gene | V gene | clone size | D gene | CDR3 protein | CDR3 DNA
TRBJ1-5 | TRBV27 | . | TRBD1 | CASSPQGNQPQHF | TGTGCCAGCAGTCCACAGGGGAATCAGCCCCAGCATTTT
TRBJ2-1 | TRBV9 | . | TRBD1 | CASSLQIQGAVEQFF | TGTGCCAGCAGCCTTCAGATACAGGGGGCGGTTGAGCAGTTCTTC
TRBJ2-7 | TRBV5-1 | . | . | CASSSQGGGLYEQYF | TGCGCCAGCAGCTCCCAGGGGGGAGGCCTCTACGAGCAGTACTTC
TRBJ1-2 | TRBV29-1 | . | TRBD1 | CSVEGQIYGYTF | TGCAGCGTCGAGGGACAGATATATGGCTACACCTTC
TRBJ1-2 | TRBV10-2 | few | TRBD1 | CASSHRQGAFTSSLGYTF | TGCGCCAGCAGCCATCGACAGGGGGCGTTTACTTCTTCACTAGGCTACACCTTC
TRBJ2-2 | TRBV11-3 | once | TRBD2 | CASSSGRGGTGELFF | TGTGCCAGCAGCTCGGGGAGGGGTGGCACCGGGGAGCTGTTTTTT
TRBJ1-1 | TRBV5-1 | . | . | CASSFQGLDEAFF | TGCGCCAGCAGCTTCCAGGGGCTTGATGAAGCTTTCTTT
TRBJ2-7 | TRBV7-6 | . | TRBD2 | CASSSGLAGHGREQYF | TGTGCCAGCAGCTCTGGTCTAGCGGGTCACGGTCGCGAGCAGTACTTC
TRBJ2-4 | TRBV7-6 | . | TRBD2 | CASSSSGSKNIQYF | TGTGCCAGCAGCTCTAGCGGTTCCAAAAACATTCAGTACTTC
TRBJ1-2 | TRBV18 | few | . | CASSPYSDTRFYGYTF | TGTGCCAGCTCACCCTATTCGGACACACGATTCTATGGCTACACCTTC
TRBJ2-3 | TRBV6-1 | . | . | CASSARQITDTQYF | TGTGCCAGCAGTGCCCGACAGATCACAGATACGCAGTATTTT
TRBJ2-7 | TRBV10-2 | medium-sized | . | CASSEIESGEQYF | TGCGCCAGCAGTGAGATCGAGTCGGGCGAGCAGTACTTC
TRBJ2-7 | TRBV2 | . | TRBD1 | CASSEIGTETSYEQYF | TGTGCCAGCAGTGAAATAGGGACAGAAACTTCCTACGAGCAGTACTTC
TRBJ2-7 | TRBV28 | . | . | CASSFSLQWRVSSYEQYF | TGTGCCAGCAGTTTTAGTTTACAATGGCGGGTGAGCTCCTACGAGCAGTACTTC
TRBJ2-7 | TRBV5-4 | . | . | CASSPRGEAYEQYF | TGTGCCAGCAGCCCCCGAGGGGAGGCCTACGAGCAGTACTTC
TRBJ2-2 | TRBV6-1 | once | . | CAGQGRGNTGELFF | TGTGCCGGGCAGGGGAGGGGTAACACCGGGGAGCTGTTTTTT
TRBJ2-3 | TRBV7-8 | . | TRBD2 | CASSISGNPDTQYF | TGTGCCAGCAGCATTAGCGGGAACCCAGATACGCAGTATTTT
TRBJ2-7 | TRBV7-2 | . | . | CASSFQIQYEQYF | TGTGCCAGCAGCTTCCAGATACAATACGAGCAGTACTTC
TRBJ2-1 | TRBV28 | . | . | CASSLNGLREQFF | TGTGCCAGCAGTTTAAACGGGTTGCGGGAGCAGTTCTTC
TRBJ2-7 | TRBV10-1 | few | . | CASSESPYSETYEQYF | TGCGCCAGCAGTGAATCCCCTTATAGCGAAACCTACGAGCAGTACTTC
TRBJ2-4 | TRBV28 | once | TRBD1 | CASRAGTVSIQYF | TGTGCCAGCAGGGCCGGGACAGTAAGCATTCAGTACTTC
TRBJ1-6 | TRBV27 | . | . | CASSTVQGSGSPLHF | TGTGCCAGCAGTACCGTACAGGGAAGTGGGTCACCCCTCCACTTT
TRBJ2-7 | TRBV4-1 | . | . | CASSRGGLYEQYF | TGCGCCAGCAGCCGGGGAGGTTTATACGAGCAGTACTTC
TRBJ1-4 | TRBV28 | . | . | CASSSISGGTDNEKLFF | TGTGCCAGCAGTTCCATATCGGGGGGGACCGACAATGAAAAACTGTTTTTT
TRBJ2-7 | TRBV2 | . | TRBD2 | CASSGLRRGTSGRTSYEQYF | TGTGCCAGCAGTGGGTTGCGTAGAGGGACTAGCGGGAGGACCTCCTACGAGCAGTACTTC
TRBJ1-4 | TRBV28 | . | TRBD1 | CASRDRAIEKLFF | TGTGCCAGCAGGGACAGGGCTATTGAAAAACTGTTTTTT
TRBJ2-2 | TRBV28 | . | TRBD2 | CASIPAGGVGLNTGELFF | TGTGCCAGCATCCCCGCTGGGGGGGTAGGTTTAAACACCGGGGAGCTGTTTTTT
TRBJ2-7 | TRBV19 | . | . | CASSITPTGFNEQYF | TGTGCCAGTAGTATAACCCCTACAGGGTTTAACGAGCAGTACTTC
TRBJ2-7 | TRBV5-1 | . | TRBD1 | CASSSATGGYEQYF | TGCGCCAGCAGCTCCGCGACAGGGGGCTACGAGCAGTACTTC
TRBJ2-5 | TRBV11-2 | . | TRBD2 | CASNWGLAGQETQYF | TGTGCCAGCAACTGGGGACTAGCGGGACAAGAGACCCAGTACTTC
TRBJ2-2 | TRBV10-1 | . | . | CATQGEMDTGELFF | TGCGCCACACAGGGTGAAATGGACACCGGGGAGCTGTTTTTT
TRBJ1-5 | TRBV9 | . | . | CASSVDKGPNQPQHF | TGTGCCAGCAGCGTAGATAAGGGGCCGAATCAGCCCCAGCATTTT
TRBJ2-5 | TRBV6-1 | . | . | CASSGQPPRIARQETQYF | TGTGCCAGCAGTGGCCAACCCCCCCGGATAGCGCGTCAAGAGACCCAGTACTTC